These T cell receptor beta chains were read from a single sample in a study of T-cell reconstitution after alpha-beta-depleted transplantation in children. From the PCR reads, TCRdb called clonotypes with MiXCR, one entry per CDR3 protein. The sample lists 100,000 to 120,000 distinct CDR3 sequences, approximately 10% occurring once. The sample in question was PBMCs from the stem cell graft donor, obtained from the stem cell graft. These TCRs come from a human donor who donated a stem cell graft to a child with acute lymphoblastic leukemia. CDR3s include the opening cysteine and the closing phenylalanine or tryptophan. D genes are given only for firm matches. Only part of the rows carry a size: once, few, many, or a class if the clone is expanded.

few	TRBV20-1	TRBJ2-7	NA	TGCAGTGCTAGAGATTTCAAGAGCTCCTACGAGCAGTACTTC	CSARDFKSSYEQYF
many	TRBV15	TRBJ1-1	NA	TGTGCCACCAGCAGAGTTGAAAGGCGCACTGAAGCTTTCTTT	CATSRVERRTEAFF
many	TRBV9	TRBJ2-5	TRBD1	TGTGCCAGCAGCGCAACCGGGACAGGGGACGAGACCCAGTACTTC	CASSATGTGDETQYF
many	TRBV7-2	TRBJ2-7	NA	TGTGCCAGCAGCTTAGTCTGGGGGTCGGAACTCTCGGGTGAGCAGTACTTC	CASSLVWGSELSGEQYF
many	TRBV6-1	TRBJ1-2	NA	TGTGCCAGCAGTGAAGCTCCTTTTGACAGGCGGCTATCTCCCGGCTACACCTTC	CASSEAPFDRRLSPGYTF
NA	TRBV5-1	TRBJ2-1	TRBD2	TGCGCCAGCAGCTTCGGACTAGCGGGAACTTACAATGAGCAGTTCTTC	CASSFGLAGTYNEQFF
many	TRBV2	TRBJ1-2	NA	TGTGCCAGCATAGACCCCATCGTATTCTATGGCTACACCTTC	CASIDPIVFYGYTF
many	TRBV20-1	TRBJ1-5	TRBD1	TGCAGTGCTAGAGATCCGGGGACAGGGACGAGTCAGCCCCAGCATTTT	CSARDPGTGTSQPQHF
NA	TRBV19	TRBJ1-1	NA	TGTGCCAGTAGTATGGTCTGGGAGAACACTGAAGCTTTCTTT	CASSMVWENTEAFF
many	TRBV27	TRBJ1-1	NA	TGTGCCACCAAGAGAAGTTTCACTGAAGCTTTCTTT	CATKRSFTEAFF
many	TRBV20-1	TRBJ1-5	NA	TGCAGTGCTAGACTTACAGGGAGCAATCAGCCCCAGCATTTT	CSARLTGSNQPQHF
few	TRBV5-1	TRBJ2-3	NA	TGCGCCAGCACCCTCGAGGACCCAAGCACAGATACGCAGTATTTT	CASTLEDPSTDTQYF
many	TRBV6-5	TRBJ2-7	NA	TGTGCCAGCAGTTCCCAGGGGGGCGGTGCCTACGAGCAGTACTTC	CASSSQGGGAYEQYF
many	TRBV29-1	TRBJ2-7	TRBD2	TGCAGCGTTGAAGATCGCCGGGAGGGCCCCCGAGAGCAGTACTTC	CSVEDRREGPREQYF
many	TRBV27	TRBJ1-2	NA	TGTGCCAGCAGTTTATCTTCCGGGGGCGTTGTCTATGGCTACACCTTC	CASSLSSGGVVYGYTF
medium-sized	TRBV12-3/TRBV12-4	TRBJ2-3	TRBD1	TGTGCCAGCAGTTTGAACAAGGGGGCCGCAAATACGCAGTATTTT	CASSLNKGAANTQYF
many	TRBV5-1	TRBJ2-3	NA	TGCGCCAGCAGCTTACAGGGCGTTGTCACAGATACGCAGTATTTT	CASSLQGVVTDTQYF
many	TRBV7-2	TRBJ1-2	NA	TGTGCCAGCAGCTTAGCGTTGGGGGGTACGGATGGCTACACCTTC	CASSLALGGTDGYTF
few	TRBV18	TRBJ2-5	TRBD1	TGTGCCAGCTCACCACTGGACAGGGGGCCCCAAGAGACCCAGTACTTC	CASSPLDRGPQETQYF
many	TRBV29-1	TRBJ1-6	NA	TGCAGCGTTGCCCGGGACCCTTCATCACCCCTCCACTTT	CSVARDPSSPLHF
many	TRBV4-3	TRBJ2-1	NA	TGCGCCAGCAGCCAAGATTTGAGGGCTAGCGACTACAATGAGCAGTTCTTC	CASSQDLRASDYNEQFF
many	TRBV4-3	TRBJ1-4	NA	TGCGCCAGCAGCCCCCTAGACTCCGGGGAAAAACTGTTTTTT	CASSPLDSGEKLFF
many	TRBV7-9	TRBJ1-4	NA	TGTGCCAGCAGCCTAGGACCGCCAACTAATGAAAAACTGTTTTTT	CASSLGPPTNEKLFF
many	TRBV28	TRBJ2-7	TRBD2	TGTGCCAGCAGTCTTGGAAGCGGGAGGGTCTACGAGCAGTACTTC	CASSLGSGRVYEQYF
many	TRBV12-3/TRBV12-4	TRBJ1-2	NA	TGTGCCAGCAGTTTCAACAGGGCGGGCTATGGCTACACCTTC	CASSFNRAGYGYTF
many	TRBV14	TRBJ1-2	NA	TGTGCCAGCAGCCATGCCTGGGGGTCACCGAACTATGGCTACACCTTC	CASSHAWGSPNYGYTF
many	TRBV7-2	TRBJ1-1	NA	TGTGCCAGCAGCTTAGGGTGGCGGGGGTTTAGAGCTTTCTTT	CASSLGWRGFRAFF
many	TRBV9	TRBJ2-1	NA	TGTGCCAGCAGCGCCGAATTGGGGACGGGAGCCACCGACAATGAGCAGTTCTTC	CASSAELGTGATDNEQFF
many	TRBV4-3	TRBJ2-2	TRBD1	TGCGCCAGCAGCCCAGGGGGCGCACGGACCGGGGAGCTGTTTTTT	CASSPGGARTGELFF
many	TRBV5-1	TRBJ1-4	NA	TGCGCCAGCAGCTTGATCGGGAACAGGGTCGGCACTAATGAAAAACTGTTTTTT	CASSLIGNRVGTNEKLFF
NA	TRBV7-2	TRBJ2-7	NA	TGTGCCAGCAGCTTACCGGGACTCGAGCAGTACTTC	CASSLPGLEQYF
many	TRBV4-3	TRBJ2-3	NA	TGCGCCAGCAGCCGAAGTGACAGGGAGGCAGATACGCAGTATTTT	CASSRSDREADTQYF